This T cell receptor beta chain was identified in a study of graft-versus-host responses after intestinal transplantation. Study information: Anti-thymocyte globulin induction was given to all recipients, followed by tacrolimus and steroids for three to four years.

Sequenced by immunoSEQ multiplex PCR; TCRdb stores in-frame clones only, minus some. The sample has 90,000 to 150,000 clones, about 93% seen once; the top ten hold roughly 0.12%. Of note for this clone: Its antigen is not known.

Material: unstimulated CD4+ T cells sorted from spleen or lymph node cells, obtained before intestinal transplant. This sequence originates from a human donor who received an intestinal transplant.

The CDR3 nucleotides are TGTGCCAGCAGCGTTAAGTCCCTAGCGGTTAGCACAGATACGCAGTATTTT. This gives the protein CASSVKSLAVSTDTQYF. This chain uses TRBV9 with TRBJ2-3, with TRBD2 matching 7 bases. CDR1 is SGDLS and CDR2 is YYNGEE in the germline V gene. The length of the CDR3 is 17 residues. V shed 2 bases, J shed 0 bases, and the junction held 9 bases outside the gene matches.